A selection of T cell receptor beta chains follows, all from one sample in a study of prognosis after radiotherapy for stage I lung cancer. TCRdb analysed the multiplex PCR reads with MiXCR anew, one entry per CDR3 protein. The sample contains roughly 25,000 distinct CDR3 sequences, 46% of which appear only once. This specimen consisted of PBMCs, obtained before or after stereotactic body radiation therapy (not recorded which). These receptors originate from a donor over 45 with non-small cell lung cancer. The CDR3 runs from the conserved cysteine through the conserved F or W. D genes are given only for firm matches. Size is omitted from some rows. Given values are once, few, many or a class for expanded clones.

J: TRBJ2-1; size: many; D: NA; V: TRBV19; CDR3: CATPSGHARHEQFF; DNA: TGTGCCACCCCATCGGGACATGCCCGCCATGAGCAGTTCTTC
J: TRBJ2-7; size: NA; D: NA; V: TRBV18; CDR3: CASSLSARSDEQYF; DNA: TGTGCCAGCTCACTCTCAGCGCGGTCCGACGAGCAGTACTTC
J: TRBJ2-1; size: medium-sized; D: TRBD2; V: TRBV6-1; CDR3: CASSLGTSGTNEQFF; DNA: TGTGCCAGCAGTCTAGGGACTAGCGGGACAAATGAGCAGTTCTTC
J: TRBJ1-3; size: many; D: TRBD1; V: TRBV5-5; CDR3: CASSLPTYRGGNTIYF; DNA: TGTGCCAGCAGCTTGCCCACCTACAGGGGGGGAAACACCATATATTTT
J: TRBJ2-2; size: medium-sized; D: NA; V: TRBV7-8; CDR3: CASSARRGVGLERELFF; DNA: TGTGCCAGCAGCGCACGTCGGGGAGTCGGTTTGGAAAGGGAGCTGTTTTTT
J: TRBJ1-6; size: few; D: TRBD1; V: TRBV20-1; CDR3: CSAMDREASPLHF; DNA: TGCAGTGCCATGGACAGGGAGGCATCACCCCTCCACTTT
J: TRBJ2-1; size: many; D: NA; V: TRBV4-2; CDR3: CASSLASPVSEQFF; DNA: TGTGCCAGCAGCCTTGCCTCTCCGGTCAGCGAGCAGTTCTTC
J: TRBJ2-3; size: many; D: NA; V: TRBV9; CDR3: CASSVREGQSGRQYF; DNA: TGTGCCAGCAGCGTACGGGAGGGACAGTCGGGAAGACAGTATTTT
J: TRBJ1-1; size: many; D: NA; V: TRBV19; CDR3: CASSTLGVTRGTEAFF; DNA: TGTGCCAGTAGTACGTTAGGTGTGACCCGGGGCACTGAAGCTTTCTTT
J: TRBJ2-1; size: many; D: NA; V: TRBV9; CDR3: CASSVALVNEQFF; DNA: TGTGCCAGCAGCGTAGCGCTAGTGAATGAGCAGTTCTTC
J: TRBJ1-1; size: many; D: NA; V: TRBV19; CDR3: CASSKGRVNTEAFF; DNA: TGTGCCAGTAGTAAGGGCAGGGTGAACACTGAAGCTTTCTTT
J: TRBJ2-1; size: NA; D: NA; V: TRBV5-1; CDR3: CASSLAMWDPSSYNEQFF; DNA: TGCGCCAGCAGCTTGGCTATGTGGGACCCGAGCTCCTACAATGAGCAGTTCTTC
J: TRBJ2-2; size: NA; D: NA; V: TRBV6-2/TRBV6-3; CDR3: CASSSQFAGELFF; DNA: TGTGCCAGCAGTTCGCAGTTCGCCGGGGAACTGTTTTTT
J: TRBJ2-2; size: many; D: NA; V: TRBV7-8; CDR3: CASSLEGRELFF; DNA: TGTGCCAGCAGCTTAGAGGGTAGGGAGCTGTTTTTT
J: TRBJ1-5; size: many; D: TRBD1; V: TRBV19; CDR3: CASSGGTANSNQPQHF; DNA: TGTGCCAGTAGTGGCGGGACAGCTAATAGCAATCAGCCCCAGCATTTT
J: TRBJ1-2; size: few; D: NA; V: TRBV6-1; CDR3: CASSGSGAVGYTF; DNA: TGTGCCAGCAGTGGGTCAGGGGCGGTAGGCTACACTTTC
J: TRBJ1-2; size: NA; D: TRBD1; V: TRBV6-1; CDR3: CASSVLGTAYGYTF; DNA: TGTGCCAGCAGTGTCCTGGGGACAGCCTATGGCTACACCTTC
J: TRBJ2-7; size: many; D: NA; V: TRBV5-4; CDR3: CASSFLGSRPYEQYF; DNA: TGTGCCAGCAGCTTTTTAGGGTCACGACCCTACGAGCAGTACTTC
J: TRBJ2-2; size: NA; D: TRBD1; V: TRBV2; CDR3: CASRAETGKTGELFF; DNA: TGTGCCAGCAGAGCCGAGACAGGGAAGACCGGTGAGCTGTTTTTT
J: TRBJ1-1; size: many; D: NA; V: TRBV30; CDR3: CAWSQSTEAFF; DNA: TGTGCCTGGAGTCAATCCACTGAAGCTTTCTTT
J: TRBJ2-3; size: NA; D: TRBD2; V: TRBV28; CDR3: CASEVTSSLNTDTQYF; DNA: TGTGCCAGCGAAGTGACTAGCAGCCTTAACACAGATACGCAGTATTTT
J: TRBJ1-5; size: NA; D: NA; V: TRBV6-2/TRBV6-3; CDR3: CASSEAGSNQPQHF; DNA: TGTGCCAGCAGTGAAGCGGGTAGCAATCAGCCCCAGCATTTT
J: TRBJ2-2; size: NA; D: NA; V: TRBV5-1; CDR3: CASSLISGDPTVELFF; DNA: TGCGCCAGCAGCTTGATTTCAGGGGACCCAACCGTGGAGCTGTTTTTT
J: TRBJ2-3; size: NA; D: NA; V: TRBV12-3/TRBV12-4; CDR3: CASSFSGGTDTQYF; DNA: TGTGCCAGCAGTTTTTCGGGGGGCACAGATACGCAGTATTTT
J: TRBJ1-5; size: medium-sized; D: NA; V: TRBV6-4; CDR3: CASMILRGANQPQHF; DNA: TGTGCCAGCATGATCCTTAGAGGGGCGAATCAGCCCCAGCATTTT
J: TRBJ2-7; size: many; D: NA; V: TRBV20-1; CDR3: CSARFTSVDNDFWYEQYF; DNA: TGCAGTGCTAGATTTACCTCGGTGGACAACGATTTTTGGTACGAGCAGTACTTC
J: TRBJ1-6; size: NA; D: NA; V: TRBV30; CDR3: CAWGLLNGDSPLHF; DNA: TGTGCCTGGGGACTTTTGAACGGGGATTCACCCCTCCACTTT
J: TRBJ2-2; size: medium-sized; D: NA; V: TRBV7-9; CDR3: CASSLVGTRDGELFF; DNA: TGTGCCAGCAGCTTAGTAGGGACAAGAGACGGGGAGCTGTTTTTT
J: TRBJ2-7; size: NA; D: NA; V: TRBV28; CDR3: CASSPLQGRRYEQYF; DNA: TGTGCCAGCAGTCCCCTTCAGGGTAGGAGGTACGAGCAGTACTTC
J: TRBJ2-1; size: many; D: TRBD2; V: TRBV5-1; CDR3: CASSLDVSGRASEQFF; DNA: TGCGCCAGCAGCTTGGATGTTAGCGGGAGGGCCAGTGAGCAGTTCTTC
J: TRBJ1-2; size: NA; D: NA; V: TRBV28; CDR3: CASSLPGHGPGGYTF; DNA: TGTGCCAGCAGTTTACCGGGACACGGGCCGGGGGGCTACACCTTC
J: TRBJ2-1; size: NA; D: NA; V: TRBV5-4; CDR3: CASSLLSGVAANEQFF; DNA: TGTGCCAGCAGCTTGTTGTCGGGAGTTGCGGCAAATGAGCAGTTCTTC
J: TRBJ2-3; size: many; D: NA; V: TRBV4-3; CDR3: CASSRVAWGAGTDTQYF; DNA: TGCGCCAGCAGCCGGGTCGCGTGGGGAGCGGGCACAGATACGCAGTATTTT
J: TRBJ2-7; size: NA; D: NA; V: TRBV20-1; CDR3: CSPKPGLGEQYF; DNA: TGCAGTCCAAAACCAGGGTTAGGCGAGCAGTACTTC
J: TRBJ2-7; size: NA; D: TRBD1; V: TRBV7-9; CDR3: CASSPGQGIYEQYF; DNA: TGTGCCAGCAGCCCGGGACAGGGGATTTACGAGCAGTACTTC
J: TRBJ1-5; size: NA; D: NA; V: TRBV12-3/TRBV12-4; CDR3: CACSLRVPGNQPQHF; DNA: TGTGCCTGCAGCCTACGGGTTCCGGGCAATCAGCCCCAGCATTTT
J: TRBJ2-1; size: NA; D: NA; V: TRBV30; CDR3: CAWSEASVSNEHFF; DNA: TGTGCCTGGAGTGAGGCTAGCGTGAGCAATGAGCATTTCTTC
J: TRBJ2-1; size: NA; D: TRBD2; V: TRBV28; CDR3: CASSLSGSSYNEQFF; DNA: TGTGCCAGCAGCCTAAGCGGGAGCTCCTACAATGAGCAGTTCTTC
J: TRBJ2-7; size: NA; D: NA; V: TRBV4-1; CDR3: CAGSQEVTACSYEQYF; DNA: TGCGCCGGCAGCCAAGAAGTGACAGCGTGCTCCTACGAGCAGTACTTC
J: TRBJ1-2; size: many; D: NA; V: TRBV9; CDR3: CASSVSGSDYGYTF; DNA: TGTGCCAGCAGCGTTTCGGGGTCTGACTATGGCTACACCTTC
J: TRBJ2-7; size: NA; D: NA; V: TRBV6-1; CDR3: CSSSGAGVRYEQYF; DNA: TGTTCCAGCAGCGGCGCAGGTGTACGCTACGAGCAGTACTTC
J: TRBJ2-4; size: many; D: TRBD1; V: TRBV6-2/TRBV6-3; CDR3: CASSRPGTGGDIQYF; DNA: TGTGCCAGCAGTCGACCCGGGACAGGGGGGGACATTCAGTACTTC
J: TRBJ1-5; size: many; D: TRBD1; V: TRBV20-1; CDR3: CSAPTGGGQPQHF; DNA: TGCAGTGCCCCGACAGGGGGCGGTCAGCCCCAGCATTTT